This TCR beta chain was identified during a study of shared clonotypes between healthy human individuals. Produced via immunoSEQ multiplex PCR; TCRdb's table is partial and in-frame only. The sample carries roughly 330,000 clones, roughly 70% recorded once. The sample taken for sequencing was memory CD4+ T cells sorted from blood. The subset here: CD45RA-negative fraction. This TCR came from a man aged 30 to 39 in good health.

CDR3 region: CASRVLGAYEQYF. The CDR3 bases are TGTGCCAGCAGAGTCTTGGGGGCCTACGAGCAGTACTTC. The chain is built from TRBV6-5 and TRBJ2-7; D is perhaps TRBD1 or TRBD2 (5 bases each). Germline V gene lookup returns CDR1 MNHEY and CDR2 SVGAGI. The CDR3 spans 13 residues. V was cut by 6 bases and J by 2 bases, with 11 bases left in between.